This T cell receptor (beta chain) emerged from a study of blood T cell repertoires in COVID-19. The wider study: Sources were T cells, B-cell-depleted T cells, or PBMCs; the material itself was cDNA or gDNA.

Original methodology: Estimated nucleated cell counts came from reference gene primer amplification. Sequencing used immunoSEQ multiplex PCR; TCRdb keeps in-frame clones, though not all of them. The V and J calls and the clone size are those of that table, but D and trimming were determined from the DNA. The table records 250,000 to 350,000 clones, roughly 89% of them present only once. This CDR3 contains 15 residues. The trim removed 5 bases at V and 2 bases at J, leaving 4 bases unmatched. Per germline, CDR1 SGHTA and CDR2 FQGNSA. This clone was picked up one time. V gene TRBV7-2 combines with J gene TRBJ2-3; 10 bases agree with TRBD1. Specimen: peripheral blood. The TCR originated in a woman aged 40-49 years who had recovered from COVID-19. CDR3 amino acids: CASSQDRGNTDTQYF. The CDR3 coding sequence is TGTGCCAGCAGCCAGGACAGGGGGAACACAGATACGCAGTATTTT. The variable domain in full, completed from reference TRBV7-2 and TRBJ2-3, reads GAGVSQSPSNKVTEKGKDVELRCDPISGHTALYWYRQSLGQGLEFLIYFQGNSAPDKSGLPSDRFSAERTGGSVSTLTIQRTQQEDSAVYLCASSQDRGNTDTQYFGPGTRLTVL.